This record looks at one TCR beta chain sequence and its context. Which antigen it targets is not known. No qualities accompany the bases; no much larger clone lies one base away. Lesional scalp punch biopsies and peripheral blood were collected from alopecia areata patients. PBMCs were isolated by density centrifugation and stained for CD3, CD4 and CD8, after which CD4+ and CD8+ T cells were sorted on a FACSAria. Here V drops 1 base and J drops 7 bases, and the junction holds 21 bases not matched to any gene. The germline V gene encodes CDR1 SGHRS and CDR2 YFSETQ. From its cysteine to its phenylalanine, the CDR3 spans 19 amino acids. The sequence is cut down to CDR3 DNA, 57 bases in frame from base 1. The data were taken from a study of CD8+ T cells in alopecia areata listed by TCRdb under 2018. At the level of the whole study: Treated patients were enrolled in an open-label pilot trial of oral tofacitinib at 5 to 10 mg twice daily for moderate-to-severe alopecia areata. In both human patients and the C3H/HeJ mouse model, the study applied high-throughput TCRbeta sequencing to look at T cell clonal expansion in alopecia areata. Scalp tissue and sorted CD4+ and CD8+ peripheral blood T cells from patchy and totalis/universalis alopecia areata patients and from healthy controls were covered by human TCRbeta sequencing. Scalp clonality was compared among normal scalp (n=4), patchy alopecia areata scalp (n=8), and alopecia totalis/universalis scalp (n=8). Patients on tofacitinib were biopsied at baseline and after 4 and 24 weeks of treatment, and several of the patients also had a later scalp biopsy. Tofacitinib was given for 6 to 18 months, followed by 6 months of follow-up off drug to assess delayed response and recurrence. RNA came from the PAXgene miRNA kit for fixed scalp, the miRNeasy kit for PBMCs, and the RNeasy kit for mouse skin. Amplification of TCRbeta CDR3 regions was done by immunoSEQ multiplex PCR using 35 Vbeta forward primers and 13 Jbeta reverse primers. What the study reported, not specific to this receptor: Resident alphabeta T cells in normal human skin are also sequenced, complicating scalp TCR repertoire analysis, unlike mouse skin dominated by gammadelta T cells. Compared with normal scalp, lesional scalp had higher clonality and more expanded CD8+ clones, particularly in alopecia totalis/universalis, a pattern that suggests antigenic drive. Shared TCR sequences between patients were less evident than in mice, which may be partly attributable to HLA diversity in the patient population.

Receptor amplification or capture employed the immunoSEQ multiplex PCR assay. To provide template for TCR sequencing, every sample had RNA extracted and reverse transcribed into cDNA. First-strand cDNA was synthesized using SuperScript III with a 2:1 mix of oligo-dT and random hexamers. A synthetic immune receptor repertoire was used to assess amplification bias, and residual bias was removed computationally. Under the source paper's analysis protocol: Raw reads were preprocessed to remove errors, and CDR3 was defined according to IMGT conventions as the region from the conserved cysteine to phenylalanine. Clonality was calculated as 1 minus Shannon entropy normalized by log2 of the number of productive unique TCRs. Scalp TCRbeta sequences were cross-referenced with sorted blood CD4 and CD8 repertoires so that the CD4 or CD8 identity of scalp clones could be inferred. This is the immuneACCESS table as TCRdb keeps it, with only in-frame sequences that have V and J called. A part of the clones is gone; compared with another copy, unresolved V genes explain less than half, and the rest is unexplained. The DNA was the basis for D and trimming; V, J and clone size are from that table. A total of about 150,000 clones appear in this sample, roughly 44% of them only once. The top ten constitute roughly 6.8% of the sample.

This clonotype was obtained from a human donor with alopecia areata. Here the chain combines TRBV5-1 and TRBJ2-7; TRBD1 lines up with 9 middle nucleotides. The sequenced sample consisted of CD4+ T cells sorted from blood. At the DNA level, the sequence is TGCGCCAGCAGCTTGTATCTTCCGGGGAATACAGGGGGCTACGTGGAGCAGTACTTC. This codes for CASSLYLPGNTGGYVEQYF.